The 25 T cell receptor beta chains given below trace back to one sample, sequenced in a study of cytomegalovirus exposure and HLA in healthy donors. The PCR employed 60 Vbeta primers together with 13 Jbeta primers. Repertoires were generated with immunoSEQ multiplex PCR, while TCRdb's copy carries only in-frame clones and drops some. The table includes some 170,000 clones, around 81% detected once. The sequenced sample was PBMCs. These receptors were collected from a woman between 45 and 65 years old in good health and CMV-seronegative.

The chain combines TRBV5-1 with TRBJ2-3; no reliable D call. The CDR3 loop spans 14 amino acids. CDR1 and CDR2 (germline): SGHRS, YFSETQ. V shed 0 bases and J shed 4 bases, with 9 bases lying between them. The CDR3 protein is CASSLAGTADTQYF. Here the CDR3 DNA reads TGCGCCAGCAGCTTGGCCGGTACGGCAGATACGCAGTATTTT.

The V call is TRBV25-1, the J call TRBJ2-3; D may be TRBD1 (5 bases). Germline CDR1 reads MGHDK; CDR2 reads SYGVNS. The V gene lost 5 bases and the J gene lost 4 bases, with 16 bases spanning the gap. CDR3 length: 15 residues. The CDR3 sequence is CASSFRAARADTQYF. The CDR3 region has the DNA TGTGCCAGCAGTTTTCGGGCAGCCAGGGCAGATACGCAGTATTTT.

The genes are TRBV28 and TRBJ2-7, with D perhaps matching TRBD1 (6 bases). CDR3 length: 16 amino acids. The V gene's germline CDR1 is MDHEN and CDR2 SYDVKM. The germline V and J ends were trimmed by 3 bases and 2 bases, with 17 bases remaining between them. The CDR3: CASSFSGAPIPYEQYF. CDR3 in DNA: TGTGCCAGCAGTTTTTCAGGGGCACCTATTCCCTACGAGCAGTACTTC.

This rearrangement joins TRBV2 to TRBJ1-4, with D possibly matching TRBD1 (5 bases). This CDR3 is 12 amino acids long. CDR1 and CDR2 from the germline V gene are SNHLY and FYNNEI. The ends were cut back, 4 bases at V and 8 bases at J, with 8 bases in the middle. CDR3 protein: CASSGDWEKLFF. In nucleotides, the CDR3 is TGTGCCAGCAGTGGGGACTGGGAAAAACTGTTTTTT.

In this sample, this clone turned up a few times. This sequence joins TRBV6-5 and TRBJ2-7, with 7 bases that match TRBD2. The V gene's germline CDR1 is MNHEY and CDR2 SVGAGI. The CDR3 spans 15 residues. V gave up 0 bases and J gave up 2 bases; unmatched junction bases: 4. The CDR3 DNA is TGTGCCAGCAGTTACTCGGCGGGGGAGGCCTACGAGCAGTACTTC. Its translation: CASSYSAGEAYEQYF.

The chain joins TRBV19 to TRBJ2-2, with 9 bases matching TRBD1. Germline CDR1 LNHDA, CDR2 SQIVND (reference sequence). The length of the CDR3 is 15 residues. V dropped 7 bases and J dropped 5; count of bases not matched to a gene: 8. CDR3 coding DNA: TGTGCCAGTAATCCGGGACAGGGCCCAACCGGGGAGCTGTTTTTT. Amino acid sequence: CASNPGQGPTGELFF.

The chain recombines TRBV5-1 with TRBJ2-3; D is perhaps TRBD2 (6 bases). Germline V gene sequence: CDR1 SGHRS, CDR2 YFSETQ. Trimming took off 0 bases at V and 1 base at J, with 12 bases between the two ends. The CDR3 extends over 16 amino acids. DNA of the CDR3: TGCGCCAGCAGCTTGGCCCCAGCTAGCGGCACAGATACGCAGTATTTT. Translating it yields CASSLAPASGTDTQYF.

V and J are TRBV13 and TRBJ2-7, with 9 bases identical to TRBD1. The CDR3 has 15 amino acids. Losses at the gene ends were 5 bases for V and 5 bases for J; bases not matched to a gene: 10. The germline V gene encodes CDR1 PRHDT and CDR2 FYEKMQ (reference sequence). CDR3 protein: CASSPAGDRVHEQYF. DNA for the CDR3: TGTGCCAGCAGCCCCGCAGGGGACAGGGTCCACGAGCAGTACTTC.

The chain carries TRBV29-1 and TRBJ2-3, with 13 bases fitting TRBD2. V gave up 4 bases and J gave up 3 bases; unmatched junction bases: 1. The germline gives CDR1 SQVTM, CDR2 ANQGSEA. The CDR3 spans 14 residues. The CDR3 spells CSVGGLAGTDTQYF. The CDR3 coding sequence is TGCAGCGTTGGGGGACTAGCGGGGACAGATACGCAGTATTTT.

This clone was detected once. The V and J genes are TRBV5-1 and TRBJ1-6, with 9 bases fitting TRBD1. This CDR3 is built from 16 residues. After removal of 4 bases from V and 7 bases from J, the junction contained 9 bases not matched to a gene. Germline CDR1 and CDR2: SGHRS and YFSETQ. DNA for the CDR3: TGCGCCAGCAGCCGATCTCCCGGGACAGGGAATTCACCCCTCCACTTT. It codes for CASSRSPGTGNSPLHF.

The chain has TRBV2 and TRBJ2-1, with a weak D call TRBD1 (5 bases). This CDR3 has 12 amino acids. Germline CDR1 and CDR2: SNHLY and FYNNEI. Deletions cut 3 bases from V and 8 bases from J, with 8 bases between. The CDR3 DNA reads TGTGCCAGCAGTGACAGGGTACATGAGCAGTTCTTC. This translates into CASSDRVHEQFF.

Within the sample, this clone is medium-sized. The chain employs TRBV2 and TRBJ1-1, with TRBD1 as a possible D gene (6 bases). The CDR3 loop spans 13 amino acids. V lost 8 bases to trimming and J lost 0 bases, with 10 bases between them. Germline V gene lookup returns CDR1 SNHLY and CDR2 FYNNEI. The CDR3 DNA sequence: TGTGCCAGCCAGGGACAAATGAACACTGAAGCTTTCTTT. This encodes CASQGQMNTEAFF.

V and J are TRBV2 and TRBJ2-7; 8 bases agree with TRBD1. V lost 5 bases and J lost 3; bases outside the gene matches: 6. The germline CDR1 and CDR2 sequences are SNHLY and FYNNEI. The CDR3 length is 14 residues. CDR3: CASSQGAGSYEQYF. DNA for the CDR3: TGTGCCAGCAGTCAGGGGGCGGGCAGCTACGAGCAGTACTTC. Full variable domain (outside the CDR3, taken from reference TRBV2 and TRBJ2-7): EPEVTQTPSHQVTQMGQEVILRCVPISNHLYFYWYRQILGQKVEFLVSFYNNEISEKSEIFDDQFSVERPDGSNFTLKIRSTKLEDSAMYFCASSQGAGSYEQYFGPGTRLTVT.

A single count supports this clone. DNA of the CDR3: TGTGCCAGCAGCCGGGACAGAAGCAATGAGCAGTTCTTC. Residues: CASSRDRSNEQFF. J is TRBJ2-1 and V is TRBV7-8; 7 bases are a match to TRBD1. CDR1 and CDR2 from the germline V gene are SGHVS and FQNEAQ. V lost 5 bases, J lost 6 bases, and 4 bases stayed unmatched. The CDR3 has 13 amino acids.

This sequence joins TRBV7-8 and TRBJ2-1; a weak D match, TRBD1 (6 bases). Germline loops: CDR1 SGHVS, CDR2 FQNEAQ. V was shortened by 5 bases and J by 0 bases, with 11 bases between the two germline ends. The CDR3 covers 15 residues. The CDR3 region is CASSQADSSYNEQFF. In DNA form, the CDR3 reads TGTGCCAGCAGCCAAGCGGACAGCTCCTACAATGAGCAGTTCTTC.

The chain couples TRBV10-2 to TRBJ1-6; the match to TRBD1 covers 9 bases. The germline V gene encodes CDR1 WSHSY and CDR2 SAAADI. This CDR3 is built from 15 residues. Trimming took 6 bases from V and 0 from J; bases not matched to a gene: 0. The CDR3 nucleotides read TGCGCCAGCAGGGACAGGGGCTCCTATAATTCACCCCTCCACTTT. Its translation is CASRDRGSYNSPLHF.

This chain's CDR3 is CASSLWGDWRRTDTQYF. The CDR3 region has the DNA TGTGCCAGCAGTTTATGGGGGGATTGGAGACGCACAGATACGCAGTATTTT. The chain carries TRBV27 and TRBJ2-3; a weak D match, TRBD2 (6 bases). Trimming shortened V by 1 base and J by 1 base, and 15 bases separated the two germline ends. There are 17 residues in the CDR3. Looked up from germline, CDR1 is MNHEY and CDR2 is SMNVEV (reference sequence).

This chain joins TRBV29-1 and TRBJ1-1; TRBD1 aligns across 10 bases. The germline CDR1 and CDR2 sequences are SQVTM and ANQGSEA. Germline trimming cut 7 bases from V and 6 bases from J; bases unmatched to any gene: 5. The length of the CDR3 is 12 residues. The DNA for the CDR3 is TGCAGCGCCAGACAGGGGGCGGCTGAAGCTTTCTTT. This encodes CSARQGAAEAFF.

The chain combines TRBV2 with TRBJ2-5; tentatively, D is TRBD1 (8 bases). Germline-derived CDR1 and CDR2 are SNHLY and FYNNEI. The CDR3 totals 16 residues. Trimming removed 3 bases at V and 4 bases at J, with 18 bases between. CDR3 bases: TGTGCCAGCAGTGACAACAGGGGGGGGGCCGGAGAGACCCAGTACTTC. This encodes CASSDNRGGAGETQYF. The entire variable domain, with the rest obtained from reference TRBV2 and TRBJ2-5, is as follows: EPEVTQTPSHQVTQMGQEVILRCVPISNHLYFYWYRQILGQKVEFLVSFYNNEISEKSEIFDDQFSVERPDGSNFTLKIRSTKLEDSAMYFCASSDNRGGAGETQYFGPGTRLLVL.

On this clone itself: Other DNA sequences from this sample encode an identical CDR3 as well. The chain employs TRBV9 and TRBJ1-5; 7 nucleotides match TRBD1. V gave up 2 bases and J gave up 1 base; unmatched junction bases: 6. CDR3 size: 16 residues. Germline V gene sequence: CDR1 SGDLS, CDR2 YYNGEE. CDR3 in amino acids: CASSVGTGVSNQPQHF. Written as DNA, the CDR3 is TGTGCCAGCAGCGTCGGTACAGGGGTAAGCAATCAGCCCCAGCATTTT.

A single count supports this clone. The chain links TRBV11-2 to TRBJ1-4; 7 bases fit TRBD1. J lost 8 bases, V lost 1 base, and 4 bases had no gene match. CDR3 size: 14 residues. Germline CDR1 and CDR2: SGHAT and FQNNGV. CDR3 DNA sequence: TGTGCCAGCAGCTTAGGACAGGGTGGCGAAAAACTGTTTTTT. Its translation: CASSLGQGGEKLFF.

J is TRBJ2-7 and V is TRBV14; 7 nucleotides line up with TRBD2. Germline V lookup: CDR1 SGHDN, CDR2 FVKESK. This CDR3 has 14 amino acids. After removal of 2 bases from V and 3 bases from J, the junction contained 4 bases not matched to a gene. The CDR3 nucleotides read TGTGCCAGCAGCCAAAGCGGGATCTTCTACGAGCAGTACTTC. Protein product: CASSQSGIFYEQYF.

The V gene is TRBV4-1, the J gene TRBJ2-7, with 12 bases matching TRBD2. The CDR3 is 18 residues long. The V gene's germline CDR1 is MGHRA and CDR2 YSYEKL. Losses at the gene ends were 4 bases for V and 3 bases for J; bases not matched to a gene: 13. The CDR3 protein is CASSRGLAGFFAGYEQYF. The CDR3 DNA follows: TGCGCCAGCAGCCGAGGACTAGCGGGGTTCTTTGCCGGCTACGAGCAGTACTTC.

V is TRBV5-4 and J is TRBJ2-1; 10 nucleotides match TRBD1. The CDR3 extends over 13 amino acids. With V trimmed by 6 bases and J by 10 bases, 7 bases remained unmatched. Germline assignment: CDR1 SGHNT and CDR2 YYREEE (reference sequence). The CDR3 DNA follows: TGTGCCAGCACCCCGGACAGGGGGAACGAGCAGTTCTTC. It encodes CASTPDRGNEQFF.

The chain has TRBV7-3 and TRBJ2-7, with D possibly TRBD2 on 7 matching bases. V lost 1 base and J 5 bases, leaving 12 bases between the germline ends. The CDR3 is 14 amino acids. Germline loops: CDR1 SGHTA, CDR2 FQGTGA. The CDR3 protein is CASSLSGGSHEQYF. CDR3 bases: TGTGCCAGCAGCTTAAGCGGGGGCAGCCACGAGCAGTACTTC.